Below, 11 T cell receptor beta chains from the same sample are listed, as sequenced in a study of graft-versus-host responses after intestinal transplantation. Clones were sequenced by immunoSEQ multiplex PCR, and TCRdb holds only the in-frame ones, with some missing. The sample has roughly 60,000 clones; approximately 89% are singletons. The sample consisted of PBMCs, taken about 120 days after intestinal transplantation. The source of these receptors is a human patient who received an intestinal transplant, so some T cells may come from the graft donor.

The genes are TRBV25-1 and TRBJ2-2; possible D gene TRBD1, 7 bases. CDR3 length equals 13 residues. Germline CDR1 MGHDK, CDR2 SYGVNS. V dropped 7 bases and J dropped 4 bases, with 10 bases sitting between them. The CDR3 protein is CASTGGSTGELFF. Written as DNA, the CDR3 is TGTGCCAGCACAGGGGGGAGCACCGGGGAGCTGTTTTTT.

The J gene is TRBJ2-5, the V gene TRBV28; possibly TRBD1 or TRBD2 for D (5 bases each). Per germline, CDR1 MDHEN and CDR2 SYDVKM. The CDR3 length is 13 residues. With 11 bases removed from V and 5 bases from J, the gap between germline ends came to 18 bases. The CDR3 sequence is CAHRGGLSETQYF. Here the CDR3 DNA reads TGTGCCCACCGGGGCGGTCTTTCGGAGACCCAGTACTTC.

This clone was picked up a small number of times. The CDR3 DNA is TGTGCCAGCAGTTACTCCGGGACGGGATCACCCCTCCACTTT. Translated: CASSYSGTGSPLHF. V usage is TRBV6-6 and J usage is TRBJ1-6; weak D call: TRBD1 (5 bases). Germline V lookup: CDR1 MNHNY, CDR2 SVGAGI (reference sequence). V lost 0 bases to trimming and J lost 10 bases, with 10 bases between them. The CDR3 covers 14 residues.

V and J are TRBV28 and TRBJ1-5, with TRBD1 as a possible D gene (5 bases). Per the germline V gene, CDR1 is MDHEN and CDR2 is SYDVKM. V lost 1 base to trimming and J lost 3 bases, with 13 bases between them. The length of the CDR3 is 16 residues. CDR3 sequence reads: CASSLFGAPLNQPQHF. The CDR3 DNA is TGTGCCAGCAGTTTATTCGGGGCCCCCCTCAATCAGCCCCAGCATTTT.

This rearrangement joins TRBV9 to TRBJ2-3; the D gene is possibly TRBD2 (5 bases). The germline CDR1 and CDR2 sequences are SGDLS and YYNGEE. V lost 7 bases, J lost 2 bases, and 14 bases lay in between. The CDR3 loop spans 14 amino acids. Here the CDR3 reads CASAGGFNTDTQYF. CDR3 sequence (DNA): TGTGCCAGCGCGGGTGGGTTTAACACAGATACGCAGTATTTT.

The chain employs TRBV21-1 and TRBJ1-4. TRBV21-1 constitutes a pseudogene. The CDR3 totals 13 residues. CDR3 sequence: CASSNTSYEKLFF. In DNA form, the CDR3 reads TGTGCCAGCAGCAACACGAGTTATGAAAAACTGTTTTTT.

This chain links TRBV27 with TRBJ2-7; 7 nucleotides align to TRBD1. V was clipped by 5 bases and J by 6 bases; unmatched bases: 7. CDR3 length equals 13 residues. Germline CDR1 and CDR2: MNHEY and SMNVEV (reference sequence). The DNA for the CDR3 is TGTGCCAGCAGTCAGAACAGGGGTGGCGAGCAGTACTTC. Residues: CASSQNRGGEQYF.

The rearrangement links TRBV6-5 to TRBJ2-1; 12 bases match TRBD2. This CDR3 contains 15 residues. Germline loops: CDR1 MNHEY, CDR2 SVGAGI. With 4 bases clipped from V and 8 bases from J, the junction kept 6 bases outside the gene matches. As DNA, the CDR3 is TGTGCCAGCAGTTTCCTAGCGGGAGGGGGGTATGAGCAGTTCTTC. Its translation: CASSFLAGGGYEQFF.

The chain recombines TRBV28 with TRBJ2-7; a weak D match, TRBD2 (5 bases). Looked up from germline, CDR1 is MDHEN and CDR2 is SYDVKM. V was trimmed by 5 bases and J by 4 bases, leaving 9 bases between them. The CDR3 spans 12 residues. This CDR3 is CASSAGVYEQYF. The CDR3 DNA reads TGTGCCAGCAGTGCCGGGGTTTACGAGCAGTACTTC.

The chain couples TRBV20-1 to TRBJ2-5; D is uncertain. CDR3 length equals 10 residues. Between the trimmed V and J ends, which lost 6 bases and 2 bases, there was a span of 4 bases. Germline V gene lookup returns CDR1 DFQATT and CDR2 SNEGSKA (reference sequence). The CDR3 DNA reads TGCAGTGCGCATCAAGAGACCCAGTACTTC. Translating gives CSAHQETQYF.

The V call is TRBV27, the J call TRBJ2-7; no clear D gene. Germline V gene sequence: CDR1 MNHEY, CDR2 SMNVEV (reference sequence). The CDR3 contains 12 residues. V dropped 6 bases and J dropped 2 bases, with 8 bases sitting between them. The CDR3 DNA reads TGTGCCAGCAGGGGATACACCTACGAGCAGTACTTC. Translated, it gives CASRGYTYEQYF.